This record concerns one T cell receptor beta chain sequence. This entry is derived from a study of identical twins. CDR3 size: 15 residues. V lost 5 bases to trimming and J lost 5 bases, with 13 bases between them. Per the germline V gene, CDR1 is MNHEY and CDR2 is SMNVEV (reference sequence). MiXCR, run by TCRdb on the 5' RACE reads, gives a single entry per CDR3 protein. Altogether hundreds of thousands of distinct CDR3 sequences are present, 20% to 25% being singletons, with the ten largest covering approximately 2.9%. These data were also reused for a study on T cells expressing NK-cell markers. That paper adds: Sequencing of TCR beta repertoires drew on sorted CD3+CD56+NKG2C+, CD3+CD56+NKG2C- and CD3+CD56-NKG2C+ T cells.

This sequence originates from a woman aged 18-29 years in good health. This chain uses TRBV27 with TRBJ1-6; D call uncertain. The specimen was CD4+ T cells sorted from blood. Here the CDR3 reads CASSPRTGNNSPLHF. The DNA for the CDR3 is TGTGCCAGCAGTCCCCGTACGGGGAATAATTCACCCCTCCACTTT.